The present T cell receptor (beta chain) was sequenced within a study of beta chain features in type 1 diabetes. Whole-study findings and limits: A moderate, significant TCRB CDR3 shortening appeared in type 1 diabetes across four CD4+ subsets.

The CDR3 is made up of 14 amino acids. Germline V gene data show CDR1 as MDHEN and CDR2 as SYDVKM. Trimming removed 6 bases at V and 7 bases at J, with 17 bases between. Expressed TCRB transcripts were sequenced, since all the RNA that had been isolated was reverse transcribed. Generated by immunoSEQ multiplex PCR, the TCRdb table keeps only in-frame clones and is missing some. In the table there are about 150,000 clones, under 9.5% of which are singletons. There are a few counts of this clone. Its antigen remains unidentified. A CD45RO/CCR7/CD25/CD127/CD95/CD27 panel sorted naive, central memory, regulatory and stem cell-like memory CD4+ cells.

The sample taken for sequencing was central memory CD4+ T cells from blood. The chain couples TRBV28 to TRBJ2-3; the D gene is possibly TRBD2 (5 bases). The TCR originated in a man younger than 30 with type 1 diabetes. The CDR3 region is CASSLGLGGNTQYF. DNA for the CDR3: TGTGCCAGCAGCCTAGGACTCGGTGGTAATACGCAGTATTTT.